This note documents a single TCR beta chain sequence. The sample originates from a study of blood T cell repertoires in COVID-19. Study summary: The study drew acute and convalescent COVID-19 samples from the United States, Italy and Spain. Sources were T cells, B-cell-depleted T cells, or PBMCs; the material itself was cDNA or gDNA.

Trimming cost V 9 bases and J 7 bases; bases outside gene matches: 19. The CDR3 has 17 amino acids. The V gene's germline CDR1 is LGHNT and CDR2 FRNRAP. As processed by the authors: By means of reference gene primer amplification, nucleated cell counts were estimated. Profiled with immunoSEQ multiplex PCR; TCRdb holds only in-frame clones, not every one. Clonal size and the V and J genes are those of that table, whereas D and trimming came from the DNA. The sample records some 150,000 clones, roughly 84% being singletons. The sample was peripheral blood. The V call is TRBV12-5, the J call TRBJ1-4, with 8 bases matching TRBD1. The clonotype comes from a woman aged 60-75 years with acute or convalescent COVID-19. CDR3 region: CARGPRGPLRRGEKLFF. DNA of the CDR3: TGTGCTAGGGGACCCAGGGGGCCCCTCAGGAGGGGTGAAAAACTGTTTTTT.